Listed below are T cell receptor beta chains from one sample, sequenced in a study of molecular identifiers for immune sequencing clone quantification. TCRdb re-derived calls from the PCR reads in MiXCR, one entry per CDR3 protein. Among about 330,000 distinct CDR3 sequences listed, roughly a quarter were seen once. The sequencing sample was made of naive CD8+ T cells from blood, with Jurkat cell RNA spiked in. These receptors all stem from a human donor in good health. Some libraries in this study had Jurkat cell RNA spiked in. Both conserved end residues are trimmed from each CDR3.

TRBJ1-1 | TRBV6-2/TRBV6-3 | ASVNTQQNTEAF
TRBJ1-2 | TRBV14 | ASSPLSAGNYGYT
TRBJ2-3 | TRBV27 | ASSLWLAGVADTQY
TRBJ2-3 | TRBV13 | ASSSGTRLFPDTQY
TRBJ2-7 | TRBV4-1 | ASSQTGTGVEQY
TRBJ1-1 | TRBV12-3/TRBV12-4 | ASSPGNEAF
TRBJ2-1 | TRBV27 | ASSWTSGGYEQF
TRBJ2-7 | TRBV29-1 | SVGLGLGSEQY
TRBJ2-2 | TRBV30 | AWSVVKPGELF
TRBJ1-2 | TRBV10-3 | AISETPGYGYT
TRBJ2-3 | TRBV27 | ASRSGRAGDTQY
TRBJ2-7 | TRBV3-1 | ASSLRGREQY
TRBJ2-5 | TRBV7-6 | ASSLNIPAREETETQY
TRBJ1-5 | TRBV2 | ASSDVGGSSNQPQH
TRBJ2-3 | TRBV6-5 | ASSPRATDTQY
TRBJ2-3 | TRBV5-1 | ASSFHGLDSSDTQY
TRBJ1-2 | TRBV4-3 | ASSPSYHDPLIAANYGYT
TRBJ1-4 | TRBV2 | ASRKGTDEKLF
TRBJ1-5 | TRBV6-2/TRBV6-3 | ASSYWDRGRYQPQH
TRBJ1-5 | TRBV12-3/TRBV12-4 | ASSNRGSQPQH
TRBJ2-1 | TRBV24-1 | ATSDFRRGDNEQF
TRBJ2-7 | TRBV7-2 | ASSPLTGQLYEQY
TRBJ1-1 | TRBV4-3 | ASSPNLGEVSEAF
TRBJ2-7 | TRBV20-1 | SASRGGYEQY
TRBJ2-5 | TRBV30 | AWSPWGGETQY
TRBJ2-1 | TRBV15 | ATSSGAGGQQF